This T cell receptor beta chain was profiled in a study of PD-1 blockade in classical Hodgkin lymphoma. Broader study findings: Newly diagnosed patients reportedly trailed healthy donors in baseline TCR diversity. Those patients who began receiving nivolumab less than 1 year after ASCT had lower diversity, and they were excluded.

Between the trimmed V and J ends, which lost 3 bases and 5 bases, there was a span of 8 bases. CDR1 and CDR2 (germline): SGHDT, YYEEEE. The CDR3 covers 12 residues. Relapse after autologous stem cell transplantation occurred in every patient, and brentuximab vedotin exposure varied. This clone was observed a handful of times. Antigen: not known. Some clones are missing from TCRdb's copy, which holds only in-frame ones; the method was immunoSEQ multiplex PCR. The sample lists 30,000 to 50,000 clones, about 79% seen once, with 10% to 11% in the top ten. The V call is TRBV5-6, the J call TRBJ2-5; D is undetermined. The sequence derives from a human donor with classical Hodgkin lymphoma. This specimen consisted of peripheral blood mononuclear cells (PBMCs), obtained at baseline. The CDR3 sequence: CASSSFVETQYF. CDR3 nucleotides: TGTGCCAGCAGCTCATTTGTTGAGACCCAGTACTTC.